This note documents a single TCR beta chain sequence. The antigen is unknown. This entry is derived from a study of blood T cells in healthy people across ages. J gave up 13 bases and V 4 bases, and 6 bases lay outside the gene matches. The CDR3 is 12 residues long. Germline-derived CDR1 and CDR2 are MDHEN and SYDVKM. General observations from the study: Long-lived and aged donors differed, with more naive CD4+ cells and higher diversity in the long-lived. Lack of knowledge of donor CMV status possibly confounded expanded clonotype changes. The fall in TCR beta diversity per million T cells was roughly linear with age.

Alongside a J-beta primer mix, a sample-barcoded 5' primer served in a second PCR lasting roughly 6 to 12 cycles. TCRdb called the 5' RACE reads again in MiXCR, with one record for every CDR3 protein. The table has 650,000 to 1,000,000 distinct CDR3 sequences, approximately 35% seen once. Extractions gave at least 5 micrograms of total RNA per sample. The clonotype comes from a man aged 18-30 years in good health. The sample taken for sequencing was blood. The chain links TRBV28 to TRBJ1-4; 7 bases match TRBD1. Written as DNA, the CDR3 is TGTGCCAGCAGTTACGACAGGGTGGGACTGTTTTTT. Residues: CASSYDRVGLFF.